The 8 T cell receptor beta chains listed next were all sequenced from one sample in a study of technical replicates of blood from several donors. Clones were sequenced by immunoSEQ multiplex PCR, and TCRdb holds only the in-frame ones, with some missing. The sample carries approximately 84,000 clones, about 98% recorded once. Material: T cells isolated from PBMCs. These receptor sequences come from a human donor in good health.

This chain joins TRBV19 and TRBJ1-6; tentative D call: TRBD1 (5 bases). V was trimmed by 7 bases and J by 0 bases, leaving 13 bases between them. Per germline, CDR1 LNHDA and CDR2 SQIVND (reference sequence). The length of the CDR3 is 16 residues. The CDR3 protein is CASNGQGLSYNSPLHF. The CDR3 DNA is TGTGCCAGTAACGGGCAGGGACTCTCCTATAATTCACCCCTCCACTTT.

The chain joins TRBV18 to TRBJ1-5, with D unresolved. Trimming took off 3 bases at V and 3 bases at J, with 6 bases between the two ends. This CDR3 has 13 residues. Germline V gives CDR1 KGHSH, CDR2 LQKENI. The DNA of the CDR3 is TGTGCCAGCTCACCTGGACTCAATCAGCCCCAGCATTTT. Encoded protein: CASSPGLNQPQHF.

The chain couples TRBV5-1 to TRBJ1-4, with unresolved D. From germline, CDR1 is SGHRS and CDR2 YFSETQ. V gave up 0 bases and J gave up 6 bases, with 9 bases separating them. The CDR3 contains 14 residues. The CDR3 nucleotides are TGCGCCAGCAGCTTGGCACCGGGAGATGAAAAACTGTTTTTT. Its translation: CASSLAPGDEKLFF.

This clone was observed a single time. This sequence joins TRBV7-2 and TRBJ1-2; D remains unclear. With 4 bases removed from V and 8 bases from J, the gap between germline ends came to 11 bases. CDR1 SGHTA and CDR2 FQGNSA come from the germline V gene. This CDR3 has 12 amino acids. As DNA, the CDR3 is TGTGCCAGCAGCTCAAACCTCTACGGCTACACCTTC. Translation gives CASSSNLYGYTF. Variable domain in full (rest from reference TRBV7-2 and TRBJ1-2): GAGVSQSPSNKVTEKGKDVELRCDPISGHTALYWYRQSLGQGLEFLIYFQGNSAPDKSGLPSDRFSAERTGGSVSTLTIQRTQQEDSAVYLCASSSNLYGYTFGSGTRLTVV.

This chain connects TRBV4-1 to TRBJ1-2; D unresolved. This CDR3 has 12 residues. V lost 1 base to trimming and J lost 8 bases, with 8 bases between them. Germline CDR1 and CDR2: MGHRA and YSYEKL. The DNA of the CDR3 is TGCGCCAGCAGCCAAGGATTTGAGGGCTACACCTTC. Translated: CASSQGFEGYTF.

The rearrangement links TRBV5-1 to TRBJ2-5, with D unclear. Germline V CDR1 and CDR2: SGHRS, YFSETQ. V lost 2 bases and J 1 base, leaving 6 bases between the germline ends. There are 13 residues in the CDR3. The CDR3 DNA reads TGCGCCAGCAGCTTCGGGTTCCAAGAGACCCAGTACTTC. Translation: CASSFGFQETQYF. The variable domain in full, with the rest retrieved from reference TRBV5-1 and TRBJ2-5, is KAGVTQTPRYLIKTRGQQVTLSCSPISGHRSVSWYQQTPGQGLQFLFEYFSETQRNKGNFPGRFSGRQFSNSRSEMNVSTLELGDSALYLCASSFGFQETQYFGPGTRLLVL.

The chain uses TRBV6-1 and TRBJ2-7; D is unclear. Per germline, CDR1 MNHNS and CDR2 SASEGT. Trimming left V 4 bases short and J 3 bases short, with 31 bases between. The CDR3 spans 20 residues. In DNA, the CDR3 is TGTGCCAGCAGTGCCCTCCCCCCGTTACACAGAAACAAAGCTCACTACGAGCAGTACTTC. Translated: CASSALPPLHRNKAHYEQYF.

V and J are TRBV7-2 and TRBJ1-6; possible D gene TRBD1, 6 bases. Germline V gene data show CDR1 as SGHTA and CDR2 as FQGNSA. The CDR3 length is 14 residues. V gave up 3 bases and J gave up 7 bases, with 10 bases separating them. CDR3 DNA sequence: TGTGCCAGCAGCTTCCGGACAGAAAATTCACCCCTCCACTTT. This gives the protein CASSFRTENSPLHF. The full variable domain, its missing parts supplied by reference TRBV7-2 and TRBJ1-6, is GAGVSQSPSNKVTEKGKDVELRCDPISGHTALYWYRQSLGQGLEFLIYFQGNSAPDKSGLPSDRFSAERTGGSVSTLTIQRTQQEDSAVYLCASSFRTENSPLHFGNGTRLTVT.